Described below is a single TCR beta chain sequence and its context. The antigen is undetermined. One base away lies a much larger clone, so this may be a sequencing read error. CDR3 size: 14 residues. The germline gives CDR1 DFQATT, CDR2 SNEGSKA (reference sequence). The TCRbeta library was prepared with unique molecular identifiers. MiXCR, run by TCRdb on the PCR reads, gives a single entry per CDR3 protein. The profile shows under 850,000 distinct CDR3 sequences, less than 15% of them singletons. This specimen belongs to a study of T-cell reconstitution after alpha-beta-depleted transplantation in children. Study outcomes and limitations: After one year, T-cell counts and TCRbeta diversity mostly came from new T cells. Surviving recipient T cells and thymic progenitors accounted for the high day-60 TCRbeta diversity observed in some patients. Two months or so post-transplant, alpha-beta T cells reportedly derived from several hundred expanded graft clones.

The sample in question was PBMCs, obtained before TCRalphabeta/CD19-depleted stem cell transplant. V gene TRBV20-1 combines with J gene TRBJ2-4; a weak D match, TRBD2 (5 bases). This sequence was found in a girl under 10 years old with congenital amegakaryocytic thrombocytopenia, due to receive a stem cell transplant. The CDR3 protein is CSAEEGGRRNIPYF. The CDR3 bases are TGCAGTGCTGAAGAGGGTGGGCGGAGAAACATTCCGTACTTC.